This entry lists 3 T cell receptor beta chains sequenced from one sample in a study of shared clonotypes between healthy human individuals. Libraries were prepared by immunoSEQ multiplex PCR; TCRdb keeps only in-frame clonotypes and omits some of them. The table records about 680,000 clones, about 74% of them present only once. Sequenced material: memory CD4+ T cells sorted from blood. Regarding subset: CD45RA-negative fraction. Receptors originate from a woman aged 30 to 39 in good health.

The chain is built from TRBV4-2 and TRBJ2-5; 7 positions agree with TRBD2. Germline CDR1 reads LGHNA; CDR2 reads YNFKEQ. The CDR3 spans 15 residues. V lost 0 bases and J lost 1; bases outside the gene matches: 2. For the CDR3, the DNA is TGTGCCAGCAGCCAAGAGACTAGCAGCCAAGAGACCCAGTACTTC. Translated, it gives CASSQETSSQETQYF.

This sequence joins TRBV7-2 and TRBJ1-2, with 9 nucleotides matching TRBD1. The CDR3 covers 15 residues. The junction had 6 bases not matched to a gene; V was cut back by 1 base and J by 6 bases. Germline V gene sequence: CDR1 SGHTA, CDR2 FQGNSA. For the CDR3, the DNA is TGTGCCAGCAGCTTAGAGGGGACAGGGAGGGATGGCTACACCTTC. Amino acid sequence: CASSLEGTGRDGYTF.

The rearrangement links TRBV28 to TRBJ1-4, with a tentative D call TRBD1 (5 bases). Germline values: CDR1 MDHEN, CDR2 SYDVKM. The CDR3 totals 16 residues. With 6 bases removed from V and 5 bases from J, the gap between germline ends came to 19 bases. The CDR3 region has the DNA TGTGCCAGCAGCACCCAATCAGGGCTTCGAAATGAAAAACTGTTTTTT. Its protein is CASSTQSGLRNEKLFF.